This TCR beta chain was recovered during a study of graft-versus-host responses after intestinal transplantation. Trimming cost V 6 bases and J 2 bases; bases outside gene matches: 4. This CDR3 spans 15 amino acids. The germline CDR1 and CDR2 sequences are MDHEN and SYDVKM. Sequenced by immunoSEQ multiplex PCR; TCRdb stores in-frame clones only, minus some. The profile shows about 80,000 clones, about 90% of them singletons. The receptor's source is a human patient who received an intestinal transplant, so some T cells may come from the graft donor. This chain links TRBV28 with TRBJ1-3, with TRBD1 matching 10 bases. This specimen was PBMCs, taken 98 days after intestinal transplantation. The chain's CDR3 is CASSPTGGAGNTIYF. CDR3 in DNA: TGTGCCAGCAGCCCGACAGGGGGCGCTGGAAACACCATATATTTT.